This passage covers 29 T cell receptor beta chains from one sample sequenced in a study of blood T cells in healthy people across ages. The second PCR ran about 6 to 11 cycles with a sample-barcoded 5' primer and J-beta primers. TCRdb used MiXCR to reprocess the 5' RACE reads, holding one entry per CDR3 protein. Of over a million distinct CDR3 sequences listed, 40% to 50% are singletons. Specimen: blood. The receptor set was obtained from a young woman in good health.

The rearrangement uses TRBV12-3 or TRBV12-4 and TRBJ1-1; D is possibly TRBD1 (6 bases). Trimming took off 5 bases at V and 4 bases at J, with 14 bases between the two ends. The length of the CDR3 is 14 residues. The CDR3 sequence is CASSRSTGATEAFF. CDR3 bases: TGTGCCAGCAGTCGCTCGACAGGCGCCACTGAAGCTTTCTTT.

This clonotype has a handful of counts. The chain uses TRBV6-5 and TRBJ2-5; D unclear. Per the germline V gene, CDR1 is MNHEY and CDR2 is SVGAGI. This CDR3 has 14 amino acids. Trimming stripped 7 bases from V and 5 bases from J, with 17 bases between. The CDR3 sequence is CASTPVGSRETQYF. As DNA, the CDR3 is TGTGCCAGCACCCCAGTAGGTTCGCGGGAGACCCAGTACTTC.

Worth noting for this clonotype: This may arise from a read error, as a much more abundant clone is one base away. The chain has TRBV6-1 and TRBJ2-7, with D maybe TRBD2 (6 bases). The V gene's germline CDR1 is MNHNS and CDR2 SASEGT. The germline V and J ends were trimmed by 3 bases and 9 bases, with 18 bases remaining between them. This CDR3 region has 14 residues. The CDR3 here is CASSDPGLSHGQYF. The CDR3 nucleotides read TGTGCCAGCAGTGATCCGGGACTCTCACACGGGCAGTACTTC.

In its sample, this clonotype was seen many times. The V and J genes are TRBV12-3 or TRBV12-4 and TRBJ2-3; D not resolved. V dropped 6 bases and J dropped 0 bases, with 7 bases sitting between them. This CDR3 has 13 residues. The CDR3 region is CASRPTSTDTQYF. The CDR3, as DNA: TGTGCCAGCAGGCCGACTAGCACAGATACGCAGTATTTT.

J is TRBJ2-4 and V is TRBV29-1; the D is unclear. The end of the DNA fits TRBJ2-7 better, so the J call may be wrong. Germline-derived CDR1 and CDR2 are SQVTM and ANQGSEA. This CDR3 spans 15 amino acids. The CDR3 sequence: CSVLKIGRDDGEQYF. CDR3 coding DNA: TGCAGCGTCCTGAAGATAGGCCGCGACGATGGCGAGCAGTACTTC.

As concerns this clonotype: This likely comes from a read error, as the CDR3 has no conserved phenylalanine or tryptophan at its end. The rearrangement uses TRBV7-3 and TRBJ1-1; D remains unclear. This CDR3 comprises 14 residues. Deletions cut 5 bases from V and 3 bases from J, with 13 bases between. Looked up from germline, CDR1 is SGHTA and CDR2 is FQGTGA. Here the CDR3 reads CASSPREGDTEAFS. CDR3 nucleotides: TGTGCCAGCAGCCCCCGGGAGGGCGACACTGAAGCTTTCTCT.

V and J are TRBV7-9 and TRBJ2-6; a possible D gene is TRBD2 (5 bases). Germline V gene data show CDR1 as SEHNR and CDR2 as FQNEAQ (reference sequence). The CDR3 spans 16 residues. With 5 bases removed from V and 2 bases from J, the gap between germline ends came to 13 bases. In nucleotides, the CDR3 is TGTGCCAGCAGCGTAGATGGAGGCCCTGGGGCCAACGTCCTGACTTTC. It specifies CASSVDGGPGANVLTF.

The rearrangement uses TRBV27 and TRBJ2-3; 10 nucleotides line up with TRBD1. The junction had 8 bases not matched to a gene; V was cut back by 5 bases and J by 3 bases. The CDR3 length is 16 residues. CDR1 is MNHEY, CDR2 SMNVEV, per germline (reference sequence). CDR3 DNA sequence: TGTGCCAGCAGTGCTACCTGGACAGGGGGAACAGATACGCAGTATTTT. Its translation is CASSATWTGGTDTQYF.

This rearrangement joins TRBV7-2 to TRBJ1-4; D remains unclear. CDR1 and CDR2 from the germline V gene are SGHTA and FQGNSA. The CDR3 is 16 amino acids. The V end lost 1 base, the J end lost 0 bases, and 9 bases lay between the germline ends. CDR3 loop: CASSLDGRATNEKLFF. DNA of the CDR3: TGTGCCAGCAGCTTAGATGGCAGAGCAACTAATGAAAAACTGTTTTTT.

The chain has TRBV7-2 and TRBJ2-5; D is undetermined. CDR1 is SGHTA, CDR2 FQGNSA, per germline. V was pared by 3 bases and J by 2 bases, with 13 bases between. This CDR3 has 15 residues. The CDR3 region has the DNA TGTACCAGCAGCTTGGGTTTGGTAGCTCAAGAGACCCAGTACTTC. Translated, it gives CTSSLGLVAQETQYF.

This clonotype occurred many times. The chain combines TRBV25-1 with TRBJ1-2; D not certain. Germline lookup yields CDR1 MGHDK and CDR2 SYGVNS. The CDR3 contains 10 residues. Trimming shortened V by 2 bases and J by 8 bases, and 3 bases separated the two germline ends. CDR3 protein: CASSEGGYTF. CDR3 nucleotide sequence: TGTGCCAGCAGTGAAGGGGGCTACACCTTC.

The rearrangement joins TRBV4-1 to TRBJ1-2, with 8 bases lining up with TRBD1. Germline lookup yields CDR1 MGHRA and CDR2 YSYEKL. CDR3 length equals 15 residues. Trimming took 1 base from V and 4 from J; bases not matched to a gene: 5. As DNA, the CDR3 is TGCGCCAGCAGCCAAGGGACAGGGCCCAGCTATGGCTACACCTTC. It is translated as CASSQGTGPSYGYTF.

This chain uses TRBV7-2 with TRBJ1-3; D is possibly TRBD1 (5 bases). The ends were cut back, 5 bases at V and 0 bases at J, with 11 bases in the middle. This CDR3 is 15 amino acids long. Germline V gene data show CDR1 as SGHTA and CDR2 as FQGNSA. The CDR3 coding sequence is TGTGCCAGCAGCCCCATGGGGGGCTCTGGAAACACCATATATTTT. Amino acid sequence: CASSPMGGSGNTIYF. Drawing the rest from reference TRBV7-2 and TRBJ1-3, the complete variable domain is GAGVSQSPSNKVTEKGKDVELRCDPISGHTALYWYRQSLGQGLEFLIYFQGNSAPDKSGLPSDRFSAERTGGSVSTLTIQRTQQEDSAVYLCASSPMGGSGNTIYFGEGSWLTVV.

This clonotype was recorded a few times. The chain recombines TRBV28 with TRBJ1-2; TRBD1 might be the D (6 bases). CDR3 size: 11 residues. Germline values: CDR1 MDHEN, CDR2 SYDVKM. The V end was cut by 8 bases, the J end by 8 bases, with 12 bases between. The CDR3 is CASRVQGGYTF. The CDR3 DNA reads as TGTGCCAGCCGCGTCCAGGGGGGCTACACCTTC.

V usage is TRBV4-1 and J usage is TRBJ2-5; no reliable D call. CDR1 MGHRA and CDR2 YSYEKL come from the germline V gene. The V end lost 4 bases, the J end lost 2 bases, and 14 bases lay between the germline ends. The CDR3 covers 15 residues. CDR3 protein: CASSPLNFFQETQYF. The CDR3 DNA reads TGCGCCAGCAGCCCCTTGAACTTCTTTCAAGAGACCCAGTACTTC.

The rearrangement uses TRBV12-3 or TRBV12-4 and TRBJ2-1, with D possibly matching TRBD1 (5 bases). The germline V and J ends were trimmed by 6 bases and 6 bases, with 18 bases remaining between them. CDR3 length: 15 amino acids. DNA for the CDR3: TGTGCCAGCAGAATCGACCAGGGCATGTCCAATGAGCAGTTCTTC. Amino acids: CASRIDQGMSNEQFF.

The rearrangement joins TRBV5-5 to TRBJ2-5; 13 bases are shared with TRBD2. Per germline, CDR1 SGHKS and CDR2 YYEKEE (reference sequence). This CDR3 has 17 amino acids. The ends lost 1 base at V and 5 bases at J; junction bases unmatched: 8. The CDR3 DNA follows: TGTGCCAGCAGCTTGTATACTAGCGGGAGGGCCTGGGAGACCCAGTACTTC. Translating gives CASSLYTSGRAWETQYF.

This chain links TRBV9 with TRBJ2-3; 7 nucleotides line up with TRBD1. Trimming took 2 bases from V and 6 from J; bases not matched to a gene: 9. The CDR3 consists of 15 residues. Germline CDR1 is SGDLS and CDR2 is YYNGEE. The CDR3, as DNA: TGTGCCAGCAGCGTTTTAGGGGGCTTGAGTGATACGCAGTATTTT. It yields the protein CASSVLGGLSDTQYF.

The chain uses TRBV7-9 and TRBJ2-3; 7 bases match TRBD2. V shed 4 bases, J shed 5 bases, and the junction held 9 bases outside the gene matches. The CDR3 is made up of 15 amino acids. CDR1 is SEHNR and CDR2 is FQNEAQ in the germline V gene (reference sequence). CDR3 sequence reads: CASSSSGPGLDTQYF. The CDR3, as DNA: TGTGCCAGCAGCTCTAGCGGTCCGGGTCTAGATACGCAGTATTTT.

This clonotype was counted only a few times. This chain connects TRBV3-1 to TRBJ2-3, with 11 positions matching TRBD2. In germline, CDR1 is LGHDT, CDR2 YNNKEL (reference sequence). V lost 0 bases and J lost 2; bases outside the gene matches: 10. CDR3 size: 19 residues. CDR3 amino acids: CASSQDREGTSGYTDTQYF. The CDR3 DNA follows: TGTGCCAGCAGCCAAGATCGTGAGGGGACTAGCGGCTACACAGATACGCAGTATTTT.

This clonotype has more than one count but fewer than ten. This chain joins TRBV28 and TRBJ2-1, with 8 bases aligning to TRBD2. Germline assignment: CDR1 MDHEN and CDR2 SYDVKM. This CDR3 comprises 18 residues. V gave up 5 bases and J gave up 4 bases; unmatched junction bases: 16. CDR3 DNA: TGTGCCAGCAGTCCTCCAGGAATCGGACTAGCCCTATACAATGAGCAGTTCTTC. It codes for CASSPPGIGLALYNEQFF.

In this sample, this clonotype turned up a few times. As DNA, the CDR3 is TGCAGTGCAATTGAACTCTTGGACACTGAAGCTTTCTTT. Its protein product is CSAIELLDTEAFF. This sequence joins TRBV20-1 and TRBJ1-1; D is ambiguous. Germline CDR1 DFQATT, CDR2 SNEGSKA (reference sequence). This CDR3 has 13 amino acids. Trimming took off 6 bases at V and 3 bases at J, with 14 bases between the two ends.

This clonotype was counted only a few times. The chain uses TRBV4-1 and TRBJ2-1, with 9 nucleotides matching TRBD2. The CDR3 covers 16 residues. Germline CDR1 and CDR2: MGHRA and YSYEKL. The ends lost 2 bases at V and 5 bases at J; junction bases unmatched: 7. The CDR3 here is CASSQTAGGPHNEQFF. The CDR3 DNA is TGCGCCAGCAGCCAAACGGCGGGAGGGCCACACAATGAGCAGTTCTTC.

J is TRBJ2-3 and V is TRBV3-1, with TRBD2 matching 9 bases. Germline V gene sequence: CDR1 LGHDT, CDR2 YNNKEL (reference sequence). The CDR3 covers 16 residues. Trimming cost V 4 bases and J 2 bases; bases outside gene matches: 7. This chain's CDR3 is CASSPSGIWPTDTQYF. The CDR3, as DNA: TGTGCCAGCAGCCCTAGCGGGATTTGGCCCACAGATACGCAGTATTTT.

In regard to this clonotype: A read error may be the cause here, since a much bigger clone is one base away. This chain links TRBV12-3 or TRBV12-4 with TRBJ2-7; D gene unclear. With the DNA end fitting TRBJ2-5 better, the J assignment may be wrong. The CDR3 spans 14 residues. This chain's CDR3 is CASSVVLEGETQYF. The CDR3 nucleotides read TGTGCCAGCAGTGTGGTCTTGGAAGGCGAGACCCAGTACTTC.

There are a few counts of this clonotype. This rearrangement joins TRBV28 to TRBJ2-7, with D uncertain. The V and J ends lost 5 bases and 3 bases respectively, with 11 bases between them. Germline CDR1 MDHEN, CDR2 SYDVKM. This CDR3 has 13 residues. CDR3 protein: CASSLGEIYEQYF. CDR3 DNA sequence: TGTGCCAGCAGTCTAGGAGAGATCTACGAGCAGTACTTC.

The rearrangement joins TRBV15 to TRBJ1-3, with 7 bases identical to TRBD1. The CDR3 has 16 residues. Germline V lookup: CDR1 LNHNV, CDR2 YYDKDF (reference sequence). V was clipped by 0 bases and J by 2 bases; unmatched bases: 4. The CDR3 region has the DNA TGTGCCACCAGCAGAGACCCCGACAGGGCTGGAAACACCATATATTTT. Its protein is CATSRDPDRAGNTIYF.

This clonotype was counted only a few times. The rearrangement uses TRBV20-1 and TRBJ2-3; 7 bases align to TRBD2. In germline, CDR1 is DFQATT, CDR2 SNEGSKA (reference sequence). With V trimmed by 0 bases and J by 1 base, 13 bases remained unmatched. This CDR3 has 18 residues. The CDR3 DNA reads as TGCAGTGCTAGAGACGCTCCGGGACTACTAGGGGGCACAGATACGCAGTATTTT. As protein: CSARDAPGLLGGTDTQYF.

The V gene is TRBV15, the J gene TRBJ2-5; 12 nucleotides align to TRBD1. The J segment lost 4 bases and the V segment lost 0 bases, leaving 6 bases of the junction unmatched. This CDR3 has 17 residues. Germline-derived CDR1 and CDR2 are LNHNV and YYDKDF (reference sequence). The CDR3 is CATSRDWDRGQGETQYF. The DNA for the CDR3 is TGTGCCACCAGCAGAGATTGGGACAGGGGGCAGGGAGAGACCCAGTACTTC.